Listed below are T cell receptor beta chains from one sample, sequenced in a study of blood T cell repertoires in COVID-19. Profiled with immunoSEQ multiplex PCR; TCRdb holds only in-frame clones, not every one. The profile shows fewer than 350,000 clones, about 91% of them singletons. Specimen: PBMCs or T cells enriched from blood (not recorded which). Receptors originate from a man aged 40-50 years who had been exposed to COVID-19. The CDR3 runs from the conserved cysteine through the conserved F or W. Each record gives: D gene, J gene, clone size, V gene, CDR3 protein, CDR3 DNA. The D gene is left open where the match is weak. Size is omitted from some rows. Given values are once, few, many or a class for expanded clones.

>TRBD1|TRBJ1-3|NA|TRBV12-3/TRBV12-4
CASQGGGGNTIYF
TGTGCCAGCCAGGGGGGTGGGGGAAACACCATATATTTT
>TRBD1|TRBJ1-4|NA|TRBV5-1
CASSDRDREGSRKLFF
TGCGCCAGCAGCGACCGGGACAGGGAAGGGAGTCGAAAACTGTTTTTT
>TRBD1|TRBJ1-4|NA|TRBV5-1
CASRLDRGRFGNEKLFF
TGCGCCAGCAGATTAGACAGGGGGCGATTTGGGAATGAAAAACTGTTTTTT
>TRBD2|TRBJ2-7|NA|TRBV4-2
CASSQEEGASGRAYSARQYF
TGTGCCAGCAGCCAAGAAGAGGGGGCTAGCGGGAGGGCTTACTCAGCGAGGCAGTACTTC
>NA|TRBJ1-1|few|TRBV11-2
CASSLGLGHEAFF
TGTGCCAGCAGCTTAGGGCTGGGCCATGAAGCTTTCTTT
>TRBD1|TRBJ2-7|NA|TRBV5-1
CASRPLRGQGYEQYF
TGCGCCAGCAGACCTCTAAGGGGACAGGGTTACGAGCAGTACTTC
>NA|TRBJ2-3|NA|TRBV9
CASSTSTGSNTQYF
TGTGCCAGCAGCACCAGTACGGGATCGAATACGCAGTATTTT
>TRBD1|TRBJ2-3|NA|TRBV19
CASSFRGTGDGRPQYF
TGTGCCAGTAGTTTCCGCGGGACAGGGGACGGCCGGCCGCAGTATTTT
>NA|TRBJ2-5|NA|TRBV5-4
CASSPRGGRGQETQYF
TGTGCCAGCAGCCCACGGGGGGGTAGGGGACAGGAGACCCAGTACTTC
>TRBD1|TRBJ1-2|NA|TRBV13
CASSLVRDRGGYTF
TGTGCCAGCAGCTTAGTGAGGGACAGAGGAGGCTACACCTTC
>NA|TRBJ2-5|NA|TRBV5-1
CASSLGQPQETQYF
TGCGCCAGCAGCTTGGGACAGCCCCAAGAGACCCAGTACTTC
>TRBD1|TRBJ1-1|few|TRBV29-1
CSVRTGDAEAFF
TGCAGCGTGAGGACAGGCGACGCTGAAGCTTTCTTT
>TRBD1|TRBJ2-1|NA|TRBV6-2/TRBV6-3
CASSLPGQEVRGYNEQFF
TGTGCCAGCAGTCTTCCGGGACAGGAGGTACGGGGCTACAATGAGCAGTTCTTC
>TRBD1|TRBJ1-3|NA|TRBV9
CASSLAGGVSGNTIYF
TGTGCCAGCAGTCTGGCAGGGGGTGTATCCGGAAACACCATATATTTT
>TRBD1|TRBJ2-5|NA|TRBV14
CASSQGWTGGGWTQYF
TGTGCCAGCAGCCAGGGATGGACAGGGGGCGGTTGGACCCAGTACTTC
>NA|TRBJ1-1|NA|TRBV5-4
CASSSPGHPNTEAFF
TGTGCCAGCAGCTCGCCGGGACACCCGAACACTGAAGCTTTCTTT
>TRBD2|TRBJ2-7|NA|TRBV27
CASSYTSGSSYEQYF
TGTGCCAGCAGTTACACTAGCGGTAGCTCCTACGAGCAGTACTTC
>TRBD2|TRBJ2-1|NA|TRBV5-4
CASRIVGGRAHEQFF
TGTGCCAGCCGGATAGTTGGCGGGAGGGCCCATGAGCAGTTCTTC
>NA|TRBJ1-1|few|TRBV30
CAWSANRGARNTEAFF
TGTGCCTGGAGTGCAAACCGCGGGGCGCGGAACACTGAAGCTTTCTTT
>NA|TRBJ1-1|once|TRBV2
CASSRLTEAFF
TGTGCCAGCAGCCGACTCACTGAAGCTTTCTTT
>TRBD1|TRBJ1-1|few|TRBV6-1
CASSEWGQGVAEAFF
TGTGCCAGCAGTGAATGGGGACAGGGAGTTGCTGAAGCTTTCTTT
>NA|TRBJ1-6|NA|TRBV27
CASSLRQINSPLHF
TGTGCCAGCAGTCTCCGACAGATTAATTCACCCCTCCACTTT
>TRBD2|TRBJ2-1|NA|TRBV4-2
CASSQEGTSGRYEQFF
TGTGCCAGCAGCCAAGAGGGGACTAGCGGGAGGTATGAGCAGTTCTTC
>TRBD1|TRBJ1-1|NA|TRBV5-4
CASSSRDRGHTEAFF
TGTGCCAGCAGCTCCCGGGACAGGGGGCATACTGAAGCTTTCTTT
>NA|TRBJ2-7|NA|TRBV27
CASSVAASSYEQYF
TGTGCCAGCAGTGTGGCGGCCAGCTCCTACGAGCAGTACTTC
>NA|TRBJ1-2|NA|TRBV19
CASSGRVSPVNYGYTF
TGTGCCAGTAGTGGCAGGGTCTCTCCCGTGAACTATGGCTACACCTTC
>NA|TRBJ2-7|NA|TRBV5-4
CASSLEQGSPWEQYF
TGTGCCAGCAGCTTGGAACAGGGATCTCCGTGGGAGCAGTACTTC
>NA|TRBJ1-1|NA|TRBV18
CASSPRGGGSNTEAFF
TGTGCCAGCTCCCCAAGGGGTGGGGGCTCGAACACTGAAGCTTTCTTT
>NA|TRBJ2-6|NA|TRBV27
CASSSRGSGANVLTF
TGTGCCAGCAGTTCCCGCGGCAGTGGGGCCAACGTCCTGACTTTC
>TRBD2|TRBJ2-5|NA|TRBV9
CASSPNPGTIQETQYF
TGTGCCAGCAGCCCAAACCCCGGGACTATCCAAGAGACCCAGTACTTC
>NA|TRBJ1-2|NA|TRBV19
CASSIRMGRNYGYTF
TGTGCCAGTAGTATAAGGATGGGCAGAAACTATGGCTACACCTTC
>TRBD2|TRBJ2-3|NA|TRBV28
CASSLTGGVTDTQYF
TGTGCCAGCAGTTTAACGGGAGGGGTAACAGATACGCAGTATTTT
>NA|TRBJ2-5|NA|TRBV28
CASSFYRVGETQYF
TGTGCCAGCAGTTTCTACAGGGTGGGAGAGACCCAGTACTTC
>TRBD2|TRBJ2-5|NA|TRBV6-5
CASSYPRGRGETQYF
TGTGCCAGCAGTTACCCTCGGGGGAGGGGAGAGACCCAGTACTTC
>TRBD2|TRBJ2-5|few|TRBV7-9
CASSHTIFHLAGDQETQYF
TGTGCCAGCAGCCACACAATCTTCCATCTAGCGGGAGACCAAGAGACCCAGTACTTC
>NA|TRBJ2-1|NA|TRBV5-1
CASSFSTPYNEQFF
TGCGCCAGCAGCTTTTCGACTCCATACAATGAGCAGTTCTTC
>TRBD2|TRBJ2-7|NA|TRBV7-2
CASSLAGGPLEQYF
TGTGCCAGCAGCTTAGCGGGAGGGCCGTTGGAGCAGTACTTC
>NA|TRBJ2-1|NA|TRBV7-9
CASSRERRNEQFF
TGTGCCAGCAGCCGAGAAAGGAGGAATGAGCAGTTCTTC
>NA|TRBJ1-1|NA|TRBV18
CASSLENFSTEAFF
TGTGCCAGCTCACTTGAGAATTTCTCCACTGAAGCTTTCTTT
>NA|TRBJ2-6|NA|TRBV27
CASTFGGSGANVLTF
TGTGCCAGCACCTTCGGGGGCTCTGGGGCCAACGTCCTGACTTTC